The entry below describes one T cell receptor (beta chain). Antigen: not known. The PCR was carried out with 60 Vbeta primers and 13 Jbeta primers. TCRdb's table, derived via immunoSEQ multiplex PCR, lists solely in-frame clones and lacks some. This table has approximately 110,000 clones, less than 85% appearing once. This sample was included in a study of cytomegalovirus exposure and HLA in healthy donors. This CDR3 has 14 residues. V lost 7 bases, J lost 2 bases, and 3 bases stayed unmatched. Germline loops: CDR1 MNHEY, CDR2 SVGAGI. General study results and limits: Immune exposure was documented only through CMV serostatus. For presence/absence analyses, sequencing depth was assumed to be roughly uniform across donors. A previous analysis found most TCR beta V segments productive roughly 87% or roughly 30% of the time.

Sequenced material: PBMCs. This sequence was found in a man aged 35 to 55 in good health and CMV-seropositive. This sequence joins TRBV6-5 and TRBJ2-2, with TRBD1 matching 8 bases. The DNA of the CDR3 is TGTGCCAGCATCGACAGGGGAAACACCGGGGAGCTGTTTTTT. Its protein is CASIDRGNTGELFF.